What follows are 16 T cell receptor beta chains derived from one specimen sequenced in a study of type 1 and type 2 diabetes patients (dated by TCRdb to the mid-2010s). TCRdb records Illumina MiSeq as the sequencer. Genomic DNA from sorted T cell subsets was used as template for TCRbeta CDR3 amplification. Multiplex PCR with 30 forward and 13 reverse primers amplified the TCRbeta CDR3 region. The public reads were quality trimmed at Q25 with fastp and then assembled into clones with MiXCR by TCRdb, keeping productive beta chains. Under each unique CDR3 protein, matching rows form one entry showing the most common genes and DNA. Within this sample are 250,000 or so distinct CDR3 sequences, with around 47% of them counted one time only. Around 13% of the sample rests with the top ten. The sample consisted of peripheral blood mononuclear cells (PBMCs). The receptor set was obtained from a man aged 18 to 29 with type 2 diabetes.

The genes are TRBV6-6 and TRBJ1-2, with a possible D match to TRBD1 (5 bases). CDR1 MNHNY and CDR2 SVGAGI come from the germline V gene (reference sequence). V was clipped by 6 bases and J by 5 bases, with 16 bases between them. This CDR3 is built from 14 residues. CDR3 in amino acids: CASSHGVGEYGYTF. Here the CDR3 DNA reads TGTGCCAGCAGCCACGGGGTGGGGGAATATGGCTACACCTTC.

In the case of this clonotype: At one boundary the junction diverges from the germline segment, which might be a read error. The chain links TRBV5-1 to TRBJ2-7; the D gene could be TRBD1 or TRBD2 (5 bases each). This CDR3 has 15 residues. Germline lookup yields CDR1 SGHRS and CDR2 YFSETQ. The CDR3 sequence is CASSVGPGTSYEQYF. CDR3 in DNA: TGTGCCAGCAGCGTAGGGCCAGGGACGTCCTACGAGCAGTACTTC.

J is TRBJ2-7 and V is TRBV5-1; 11 nucleotides agree with TRBD2. The CDR3 covers 14 residues. Germline-derived CDR1 and CDR2 are SGHRS and YFSETQ. The ends lost 5 bases at V and 3 bases at J; junction bases unmatched: 4. CDR3 amino acids: CASSSGTSGYEQYF. CDR3 nucleotides: TGCGCCAGCAGTTCCGGGACTAGCGGCTACGAGCAGTACTTC. Full variable domain (remainder filled in from reference TRBV5-1 and TRBJ2-7): KAGVTQTPRYLIKTRGQQVTLSCSPISGHRSVSWYQQTPGQGLQFLFEYFSETQRNKGNFPGRFSGRQFSNSRSEMNVSTLELGDSALYLCASSSGTSGYEQYFGPGTRLTVT.

V gene TRBV6-1 combines with J gene TRBJ1-2; no reliable D call. The CDR3 has 13 amino acids. Germline lookup yields CDR1 MNHNS and CDR2 SASEGT. V was cut by 2 bases and J by 2 bases, with 6 bases left in between. CDR3 DNA: TGTGCCAGCAGTGAACTCGAGAACTATGGCTACACCTTC. Translated, it gives CASSELENYGYTF.

This clonotype showed up just once. V usage is TRBV10-1 and J usage is TRBJ1-5; D gene ambiguous. The CDR3 consists of 13 residues. Germline values: CDR1 WNHNN, CDR2 SYGVQD (reference sequence). The germline V and J ends were trimmed by 4 bases and 2 bases, with 6 bases remaining between them. CDR3 sequence reads: CASSAAGNQPQHF. DNA of the CDR3: TGCGCCAGCAGTGCAGCGGGCAATCAGCCCCAGCATTTT.

This rearrangement joins TRBV5-5 to TRBJ2-7; D not certain. Trimming removed 2 bases at V and 5 bases at J, with 8 bases between. This CDR3 contains 12 residues. Germline V CDR1 and CDR2: SGHKS, YYEKEE (reference sequence). In nucleotides, the CDR3 is TGTGCCAGCAGCTTCGGGCGAAACGAGCAGTACTTC. As protein: CASSFGRNEQYF.

This clonotype occurred a few times. The rearrangement links TRBV7-2 to TRBJ1-4; D is uncertain. Trimming cost V 5 bases and J 0 bases, with 10 bases left between them. The CDR3 loop spans 15 amino acids. CDR1 is SGHTA, CDR2 FQGNSA, per germline. CDR3 protein: CASSPDGATNEKLFF. The CDR3 DNA follows: TGTGCCAGCAGCCCCGACGGTGCAACTAATGAAAAACTGTTTTTT. The full variable domain, its missing parts supplied by reference TRBV7-2 and TRBJ1-4, is GAGVSQSPSNKVTEKGKDVELRCDPISGHTALYWYRQSLGQGLEFLIYFQGNSAPDKSGLPSDRFSAERTGGSVSTLTIQRTQQEDSAVYLCASSPDGATNEKLFFGSGTQLSVL.

The genes are TRBV9 and TRBJ2-1; D might be TRBD1 or TRBD2, each matching 6 bases. Germline CDR1 and CDR2: SGDLS and YYNGEE. The CDR3 is 15 residues long. Trimming shortened V by 4 bases and J by 8 bases, and 19 bases separated the two germline ends. The CDR3 coding sequence is TGTGCCAGCAGCTCCCAAGGGGGGAGGATCGATGAGCAGTTCTTC. This translates into CASSSQGGRIDEQFF.

V is TRBV27 and J is TRBJ2-1, with 8 nucleotides matching TRBD1. After removal of 5 bases from V and 6 bases from J, the junction contained 6 bases not matched to a gene. This CDR3 is 14 amino acids long. Germline-derived CDR1 and CDR2 are MNHEY and SMNVEV (reference sequence). In DNA form, the CDR3 reads TGTGCCAGCAGTCCAGGGGGCGCCCCCAATGAGCAGTTCTTC. Translating gives CASSPGGAPNEQFF.

This clonotype has a handful of counts. The rearrangement links TRBV2 to TRBJ2-3; 13 nucleotides align to TRBD2. The germline V gene has CDR1 SNHLY and CDR2 FYNNEI. With 3 bases clipped from V and 4 bases from J, the junction kept 7 bases outside the gene matches. The CDR3 totals 17 residues. The CDR3 DNA is TGTGCCAGCAGTGAGTGGACTAGCGGGGGCTCCGCAGATACGCAGTATTTT. Amino acid sequence: CASSEWTSGGSADTQYF.

The chain carries TRBV2 and TRBJ1-4; D is ambiguous. Germline V gives CDR1 SNHLY, CDR2 FYNNEI. V was shortened by 8 bases and J by 0 bases, with 1 base between the two germline ends. This CDR3 is built from 11 residues. The CDR3 loop is CASATNEKLFF. The CDR3 nucleotides are TGTGCCAGCGCAACTAATGAAAAACTGTTTTTT.

The V call is TRBV20-1, the J call TRBJ1-1, with D possibly matching TRBD1 (6 bases). Trimming took off 2 bases at V and 6 bases at J, with 22 bases between the two ends. Per germline, CDR1 DFQATT and CDR2 SNEGSKA (reference sequence). The CDR3 spans 16 residues. The CDR3 sequence is CSARTPGTLIIPEAFF. CDR3 in DNA: TGCAGTGCTAGAACCCCAGGGACACTGATTATCCCTGAAGCTTTCTTT.

The rearrangement joins TRBV27 to TRBJ2-5; 9 bases map to TRBD1. The CDR3 consists of 15 residues. J gave up 10 bases and V 6 bases, and 15 bases lay outside the gene matches. The germline V gene has CDR1 MNHEY and CDR2 SMNVEV (reference sequence). CDR3 residues: CASRALPGQGQYQYF. Here the CDR3 DNA reads TGTGCCAGCAGAGCCCTCCCGGGACAGGGACAGTACCAGTACTTC.

V gene TRBV7-2 combines with J gene TRBJ2-1, with 10 bases aligning to TRBD2. CDR3 length equals 15 residues. CDR1 and CDR2 from the germline V gene are SGHTA and FQGNSA. The V and J ends lost 5 bases and 5 bases, in that order; junction bases with no gene match: 6. The CDR3 spells CASSPRTSGDNEQFF. As DNA, the CDR3 is TGTGCCAGCAGCCCAAGGACTAGCGGAGACAATGAGCAGTTCTTC.

The chain employs TRBV20-1 and TRBJ2-7; possibly TRBD1 for D (6 bases). From germline, CDR1 is DFQATT and CDR2 SNEGSKA (reference sequence). V lost 1 base to trimming and J lost 6 bases, with 16 bases between them. This CDR3 is built from 14 residues. The CDR3 spells CSARVATGGREQYF. CDR3 nucleotides: TGCAGTGCTAGAGTTGCGACAGGAGGACGCGAGCAGTACTTC.

This chain connects TRBV6-5 to TRBJ1-1, with D uncertain. The germline CDR1 and CDR2 sequences are MNHEY and SVGAGI. The CDR3 is 15 residues long. Trimming pared 0 bases from V and 3 bases from J, leaving 11 bases between. The CDR3 spells CASSYSKVADTEAFF. The CDR3 region has the DNA TGTGCCAGCAGTTACTCCAAAGTTGCGGACACTGAAGCTTTCTTT.